Reported below is one T cell receptor beta chain. Its specificity is unknown. CDR1 and CDR2 (germline): DFQATT, SNEGSKA (reference sequence). Trimming took off 6 bases at V and 5 bases at J, with 5 bases between the two ends. CDR3 length equals 10 residues. From the PCR reads, TCRdb re-called clones with MiXCR. The table includes roughly 24,000 clones, roughly 20% detected once. This entry is derived from a study of metastatic and nonmetastatic thyroid tumors. Study-level results: Reports indicated that malignant thyroid tumors showed significantly higher TCR beta diversity than benign nodules did, in blood and tumor.

All patients were untreated before thyroid surgery. The origin of this receptor is a male donor with papillary thyroid cancer or a benign thyroid nodule (not recorded which). Some clones in this sample may be carry-over from other donors' samples. Sequencing was carried out using blood. This sequence joins TRBV20-1 and TRBJ2-1; no reliable D call. CDR3 bases: TGCAGTGCCCGGAACAATGAGCAGTTCTTC. Translation gives CSARNNEQFF.